The source of this T cell receptor (beta chain) is a study of CD8 T cells in ankylosing spondylitis. This clonotype was seen ten or more times. TCRdb recomputed calls from the 5' RACE reads with MiXCR, one row per CDR3 protein. The table records roughly 38,000 distinct CDR3 sequences, 9% to 12% of them present only once. The CDR3 length is 13 residues. The germline V gene encodes CDR1 DFQATT and CDR2 SNEGSKA (reference sequence). J lost 3 bases, V lost 3 bases, and 3 bases had no gene match. The sample taken for sequencing was blood, either unsorted or a sorted T cell fraction (not recorded which). This clonotype originated in a male donor with ankylosing spondylitis or in good health (not recorded which). The chain recombines TRBV20-1 with TRBJ2-5, with 8 bases fitting TRBD2. CDR3 sequence: CSASPGLEETQYF. The DNA of the CDR3 is TGCAGTGCTAGTCCGGGACTAGAAGAGACCCAGTACTTC.